This T cell receptor beta chain derives from a study of blood T cell repertoires in COVID-19. Here immunoSEQ multiplex PCR was the method, and the copy in TCRdb shows in-frame clones only, minus some. The profile shows 150,000 to 200,000 clones, 80% of them singletons. In assigning cohorts, the study relied on participant-reported clinical history. This clone has only one observation. The CDR3 contains 17 residues. V was pared by 10 bases and J by 0 bases, with 22 bases between. Germline-derived CDR1 and CDR2 are LNHDA and SQIVND (reference sequence). The TCR comes from a woman in her fifties or sixties who had recovered from COVID-19. V and J are TRBV19 and TRBJ1-5, with D hard to call. The material sequenced was PBMCs or T cells enriched from blood (not recorded which). The CDR3 loop reads CATSPGRELNSNQPQHF. The CDR3 DNA reads TGTGCCACCTCACCCGGGAGGGAGCTCAATAGCAATCAGCCCCAGCATTTT.